The clone carrying this TCR beta chain has a count of ten or more. The entry originates in a study of T-cell reconstitution after alpha-beta-depleted transplantation in children. As it was prepared, the TCRbeta library received unique molecular identifiers. TCRdb reprocessed the PCR reads with MiXCR, giving one entry per CDR3 protein. The sample gives fewer than 130,000 distinct CDR3 sequences, 10% of which show up once; approximately 7.9% is in the top ten. This CDR3 is 16 amino acids long. Trimming removed 6 bases from V and 0 bases from J, with 15 bases in between. From germline, CDR1 is DFQATT and CDR2 SNEGSKA (reference sequence).

The chain is built from TRBV20-1 and TRBJ1-6; the D gene is possibly TRBD1 (5 bases). The sample here was PBMCs from the stem cell graft donor, taken from the stem cell graft. The TCR comes from a human donor who donated a stem cell graft to a child with acute lymphoblastic leukemia. The CDR3 here is CSAPDKGSSYNSPLHF. In nucleotides, the CDR3 is TGCAGTGCCCCGGATAAGGGGAGCTCCTATAATTCACCCCTCCACTTT.